This T cell receptor (beta chain) was captured in a study of regulatory T cells in long-lasting Graves disease. Study-level information: Patients met the persistent Graves' disease definition after over 5 years of antithyroid drugs with positive TSH receptor antibodies.

Overall study findings and caveats: Preferential use of TRBV28, TRBJ1-2 and TRBJ2-5 was seen in persistent disease.

Time point denoted: persistent/refractory GD, antithyroid drugs over 5 years with positive TRAb. Generation of the TCR library employed RNA extracted from PBMCs. Regarding this clonotype: Its antigen is undetermined.

For TCR beta, libraries came from iRepertoire HTBI primers and Arm-PCR of CDR3 regions. TCRdb processed the multiplex PCR reads anew with MiXCR; each CDR3 protein has one entry. The sample includes hundreds of thousands of distinct CDR3 sequences, approximately 22% of them seen just once. The CDR3 runs 12 residues. Trimming took off 7 bases at V and 2 bases at J, with 7 bases between the two ends. Per germline, CDR1 KGHDR and CDR2 SFDVKD. The rearrangement links TRBV24-1 to TRBJ1-2; D remains unclear. The specimen was peripheral blood mononuclear cells (PBMCs), collected when the disease was refractory, from a patient treated with antithyroid drugs. The origin of this receptor is a female donor with Graves disease. The DNA for the CDR3 is TGTGCCACCAGGGACGCAAACTATGGCTACACCTTC. This encodes CATRDANYGYTF.